The 23 T cell receptor beta chains listed next were all sequenced from one sample in a study of T cell responses to AZD1222 COVID-19 vaccine. Profiling relied on immunoSEQ multiplex PCR, and the TCRdb table lists in-frame clones only, not all of them. The sample shows some 90,000 clones, 70% to 90% of them seen only once. The sample in question was peripheral blood, obtained on day 0 of AZD1222 vaccination. The receptors come from an adult in good health.

The chain couples TRBV15 to TRBJ2-7, with D possibly being TRBD1 (6 bases). The CDR3 length is 13 residues. Germline values: CDR1 LNHNV, CDR2 YYDKDF (reference sequence). Trimming pared 0 bases from V and 3 bases from J, leaving 6 bases between. CDR3 sequence: CATSREGGYEQYF. The CDR3 DNA sequence: TGTGCCACCAGCAGAGAAGGGGGCTACGAGCAGTACTTC.

As DNA, the CDR3 is TGCAGCGTTGAAAGTGGCGCGGAAGCTTTCTTT. Residues: CSVESGAEAFF. The chain links TRBV29-1 to TRBJ1-1; no reliable D call. Germline-derived CDR1 and CDR2 are SQVTM and ANQGSEA. V dropped 2 bases and J dropped 8 bases, with 9 bases sitting between them. This CDR3 comprises 11 residues.

The V call is TRBV7-2, the J call TRBJ1-2; 12 bases align to TRBD1. The germline gives CDR1 SGHTA, CDR2 FQGNSA. CDR3 length equals 14 residues. With V trimmed by 5 bases and J by 8 bases, 6 bases remained unmatched. For the CDR3, the DNA is TGTGCCAGCAGCCGTACCGGGACAGGGGGCGGCTACACCTTC. This sequence encodes CASSRTGTGGGYTF.

This sequence joins TRBV29-1 and TRBJ2-7, with a tentative D call TRBD2 (5 bases). The CDR3 has 10 residues. In germline, CDR1 is SQVTM, CDR2 ANQGSEA. The germline V and J ends were trimmed by 4 bases and 5 bases, with 6 bases remaining between them. The CDR3 loop is CSVGRNEQYF. The CDR3 DNA is TGCAGCGTTGGGAGGAACGAGCAGTACTTC.

J is TRBJ2-7 and V is TRBV6-5; TRBD2 matches 12 bases. In germline, CDR1 is MNHEY, CDR2 SVGAGI. V lost 0 bases and J lost 3; bases outside the gene matches: 3. This CDR3 region has 16 residues. The CDR3 loop is CASSYSASGGGYEQYF. CDR3 DNA sequence: TGTGCCAGCAGTTACTCGGCTAGCGGGGGGGGCTACGAGCAGTACTTC.

This clone was seen only once. The J gene is TRBJ1-2, the V gene TRBV12-3 or TRBV12-4; tentatively, D is TRBD1 (6 bases). Trimming pared 5 bases from V and 2 bases from J, leaving 9 bases between. The CDR3 loop spans 13 amino acids. Written as DNA, the CDR3 is TGTGCCAGCAGTCAGAGGGGGAACTATGGCTACACCTTC. Its translation: CASSQRGNYGYTF.

This chain links TRBV5-8 with TRBJ1-2; D may be TRBD1 (6 bases). V gave up 5 bases and J gave up 2 bases, with 13 bases separating them. The CDR3 has 14 amino acids. CDR1 is SGHTS, CDR2 YDEGEE, per germline. The chain's CDR3 is CASSRGNINYGYTF. CDR3 sequence (DNA): TGTGCCAGCAGTAGGGGGAATATAAACTATGGCTACACCTTC.

This clone showed up just a few times. The gene calls are TRBV5-1 and TRBJ1-6; the D gene is possibly TRBD1 (6 bases). Germline V gene lookup returns CDR1 SGHRS and CDR2 YFSETQ. V lost 0 bases to trimming and J lost 6 bases, with 10 bases between them. This CDR3 contains 15 residues. The CDR3 DNA follows: TGCGCCAGCAGCTTGGCCGGGGGCAGTAATTCACCCCTCCACTTT. Its protein product is CASSLAGGSNSPLHF.

This clone was counted once. The rearrangement joins TRBV6-5 to TRBJ1-1; D call uncertain. The CDR3 extends over 14 amino acids. Trimming removed 4 bases at V and 3 bases at J, with 12 bases between. Germline V gives CDR1 MNHEY, CDR2 SVGAGI. CDR3 protein: CASSSLGTDTEAFF. Written as DNA, the CDR3 is TGTGCCAGCAGTTCCCTAGGTACAGACACTGAAGCTTTCTTT.

This chain connects TRBV18 to TRBJ2-7; weak D call: TRBD1 (5 bases). This CDR3 spans 14 amino acids. Trimming stripped 0 bases from V and 3 bases from J, with 9 bases between. CDR1 and CDR2 (germline): KGHSH, LQKENI. CDR3 nucleotides: TGTGCCAGCTCACCACCATCCAGGGACTACGAGCAGTACTTC. This gives the protein CASSPPSRDYEQYF.

This clone has a handful of counts. The chain couples TRBV2 to TRBJ1-2; weak D call: TRBD1 (5 bases). Deletions cut 9 bases from V and 4 bases from J, with 9 bases between. The CDR3 sequence is 11 residues long. Germline CDR1 reads SNHLY; CDR2 reads FYNNEI. CDR3 residues: CARPGVYGYTF. The CDR3 region has the DNA TGTGCCAGGCCGGGGGTCTATGGCTACACCTTC.

This clone was counted once. V and J are TRBV7-3 and TRBJ2-1, with 7 bases matching TRBD2. Germline trimming cut 4 bases from V and 2 bases from J; bases unmatched to any gene: 5. This CDR3 comprises 15 residues. From germline, CDR1 is SGHTA and CDR2 FQGTGA. CDR3 DNA: TGTGCCAGCAGCTATAATCGGGGGGCCTACAATGAGCAGTTCTTC. Protein sequence: CASSYNRGAYNEQFF. Looking up the rest from reference TRBV7-3 and TRBJ2-1 gives the full variable domain: GAGVSQTPSNKVTEKGKYVELRCDPISGHTALYWYRQSLGQGPEFLIYFQGTGAADDSGLPNDRFFAVRPEGSVSTLKIQRTERGDSAVYLCASSYNRGAYNEQFFGPGTRLTVL.

This clone was seen a few times. J is TRBJ1-1 and V is TRBV5-1, with 8 bases fitting TRBD1. The CDR3 sequence is 15 residues long. J lost 0 bases, V lost 2 bases, and 3 bases had no gene match. The germline V gene has CDR1 SGHRS and CDR2 YFSETQ. This CDR3 reads CASSFTGGLNTEAFF. As DNA, the CDR3 is TGCGCCAGCAGCTTTACAGGGGGTCTGAACACTGAAGCTTTCTTT.

The chain carries TRBV11-3 and TRBJ1-6; possible D gene TRBD1, 6 bases. The CDR3 has 18 residues. Germline V gene lookup returns CDR1 SGHNT and CDR2 YENEEA. The ends were cut back, 1 base at V and 1 base at J, with 14 bases in the middle. The CDR3 DNA is TGTGCCAGCAGCTTAGCACAGGGACTTGGGTCCTATAATTCACCCCTCCACTTT. Its translation: CASSLAQGLGSYNSPLHF.

This clone appeared once. This sequence joins TRBV6-2 or TRBV6-3 and TRBJ2-1; TRBD2 is a possible D gene (5 bases). The CDR3 spans 13 residues. The germline CDR1 and CDR2 sequences are MNHEY and SVGEGT. V was clipped by 0 bases and J by 8 bases, with 8 bases between them. The CDR3 bases are TGTGCCAGCAGTTACTCGGGAGTGGATGAGCAGTTCTTC. Its translation: CASSYSGVDEQFF.

The V call is TRBV9, the J call TRBJ2-1; D unresolved. This CDR3 has 13 amino acids. Trimming took 4 bases from V and 5 from J, leaving 10 bases between them. Germline CDR1 SGDLS, CDR2 YYNGEE. CDR3 protein: CASSFRPNNEQFF. The CDR3 coding sequence is TGTGCCAGCAGCTTCCGACCGAACAATGAGCAGTTCTTC.

The chain combines TRBV28 with TRBJ1-6; D gene ambiguous. V lost 6 bases and J lost 0, with 18 bases in between. This CDR3 comprises 18 residues. Germline V gene lookup returns CDR1 MDHEN and CDR2 SYDVKM. The CDR3 protein is CASSLMLAGSSYNSPLHF. The CDR3 coding sequence is TGTGCCAGCAGCCTTATGCTGGCCGGGAGCTCCTATAATTCACCCCTCCACTTT.

Concerning this clone: One junction end disagrees with the germline gene, perhaps due to a read error. The chain carries TRBV5-6 and TRBJ1-5; a possible D gene is TRBD1 (6 bases). The CDR3 is 14 residues long. CDR1 SGHDT and CDR2 YYEEEE come from the germline V gene. This chain's CDR3 is CASTLAGAREPQHF. DNA of the CDR3: TGTGCCAGCACCTTGGCGGGGGCCCGAGAGCCCCAGCATTTT.

The chain is built from TRBV18 and TRBJ1-2; 8 bases fit TRBD1. The CDR3 runs 14 residues. The junction had 5 bases not matched to a gene; V was cut back by 1 base and J by 7 bases. Per germline, CDR1 KGHSH and CDR2 LQKENI. The CDR3 DNA reads TGTGCCAGCTCACCACTGGACAGGGTGAGTGGCTACACCTTC. Amino acids: CASSPLDRVSGYTF.

The rearrangement links TRBV20-1 to TRBJ1-1; maybe TRBD1 (5 bases). V was shortened by 3 bases and J by 4 bases, with 9 bases between the two germline ends. The germline V gene encodes CDR1 DFQATT and CDR2 SNEGSKA (reference sequence). The CDR3 has 12 residues. The CDR3 bases are TGCAGTGCTAGTCTTGGGGCCACTGAAGCTTTCTTT. It specifies CSASLGATEAFF.

The J gene is TRBJ2-1, the V gene TRBV6-5; possible D gene TRBD1, 6 bases. With 7 bases removed from V and 5 bases from J, the gap between germline ends came to 15 bases. The germline CDR1 and CDR2 sequences are MNHEY and SVGAGI. This CDR3 contains 14 residues. CDR3 sequence: CASKGQIVNNEQFF. As DNA, the CDR3 is TGTGCCAGCAAGGGACAAATCGTAAACAATGAGCAGTTCTTC.

The chain carries TRBV25-1 and TRBJ1-1, with a weak D call TRBD1 (5 bases). The germline gives CDR1 MGHDK, CDR2 SYGVNS. V lost 3 bases and J 0 bases, leaving 11 bases between the germline ends. This CDR3 is built from 15 residues. The DNA for the CDR3 is TGTGCCAGCAGTGAGTCAGGGAACATGAACACTGAAGCTTTCTTT. Its protein is CASSESGNMNTEAFF.

The gene calls are TRBV14 and TRBJ2-1; 8 positions agree with TRBD1. V shed 0 bases and J 8 bases; nucleotides not matched to a gene: 6. The CDR3 covers 15 residues. The germline V gene encodes CDR1 SGHDN and CDR2 FVKESK. The CDR3 sequence: CASSQDYRGVDEQFF. The CDR3, as DNA: TGTGCCAGCAGCCAAGATTACAGGGGGGTGGATGAGCAGTTCTTC.